This is a list of T cell receptor beta chains from one sample in a study of T cell repertoires in cytomegalovirus infection. TCRdb ran MiXCR on the reads and lists one entry per CDR3 protein. The sample holds roughly 720,000 distinct CDR3 sequences, about a third seen once. The specimen sequenced was PBMCs. These receptors originate from a human donor in good health (CMV status not recorded). Some clones in this sample may be carry-over from other donors' samples. CDR3s include the opening cysteine and the closing phenylalanine or tryptophan. The order of the fields is D gene, V gene, J gene, clone size, CDR3 DNA, CDR3 protein. The D gene is left open where the match is weak. Rows give clone size only sometimes, using once, few, many, or a class for an expanded clone.

NA	TRBV7-9	TRBJ2-3	many	TGTGCCAGCAGCTCGCCCCCCACTAGTCGATCGTCCGATACGCAGTATTTT	CASSSPPTSRSSDTQYF
NA	TRBV28	TRBJ2-7	NA	TGTGCCAGCAGAGATCAGGGGTACGAGCAGTACTTC	CASRDQGYEQYF
NA	TRBV12-3/TRBV12-4	TRBJ2-7	NA	TGTGCCAGCATCCCCGAAAGAGGAGGGCACGAGCAGTACTTC	CASIPERGGHEQYF
NA	TRBV6-2/TRBV6-3	TRBJ2-1	few	TGTGCCAGCAAATCAATTGGGGACACTGCCTACAATGAGCAGTTCTTC	CASKSIGDTAYNEQFF
NA	TRBV2	TRBJ1-2	few	TGTGCCAGCAGTGAAGAGCGCTATGGCTACACCTTC	CASSEERYGYTF
NA	TRBV11-3	TRBJ2-7	few	TGTGCCAGCAGCCATTCGGGGACAACTTACTCCTACGAGCAGTACTTC	CASSHSGTTYSYEQYF
NA	TRBV6-2/TRBV6-3	TRBJ1-1	NA	TGTGCCAGCACTCCTTATAGGAACACTGAAGCTTTCTTT	CASTPYRNTEAFF
TRBD1	TRBV7-8	TRBJ2-1	many	TGTGCCAGCAGCTTGGCCCCTCTTCCCGGGACAGGACACTACAATGAGCAGTTCTTC	CASSLAPLPGTGHYNEQFF
NA	TRBV29-1	TRBJ1-2	NA	TGCAGCGTTGAGAAGGGGCTGGAGTATGGCTACACCTTC	CSVEKGLEYGYTF
NA	TRBV28	TRBJ1-2	NA	TGTGCCAGCAGTCCGAGCAGGGCCCACTCTGGCTACACCTTC	CASSPSRAHSGYTF
NA	TRBV7-3	TRBJ2-3	many	TGTGCCAGCAGCCTTACGCCCTCTAGCACAGATACGCAGTATTTT	CASSLTPSSTDTQYF
TRBD2	TRBV7-2	TRBJ2-3	NA	TGTGCCAGCAGCTTATTCCGGGGGTTGTCTGCGGGAGATCCAGATACGCAGTATTTT	CASSLFRGLSAGDPDTQYF
NA	TRBV7-3	TRBJ1-1	NA	TGTGCCAGCAGCCTAAATGGGGGGTTGGACACTGAAGCTTTCTTT	CASSLNGGLDTEAFF
NA	TRBV7-9	TRBJ1-1	many	TGTGCCAGCAGCTTAGGTCGGACACTCCCAAGGGACACTGAAGCTTTCTTT	CASSLGRTLPRDTEAFF
NA	TRBV9	TRBJ2-3	NA	TGTGCCAGCAGCCCCGAAGGGGGTACAGATACGCAGTATTTT	CASSPEGGTDTQYF
NA	TRBV10-3	TRBJ2-7	NA	TGTGCCATCAGTGATCGTCAGGGGTTCTACGAGCAGTACTTC	CAISDRQGFYEQYF
TRBD1	TRBV15	TRBJ2-3	NA	TGTGCCACCAGCAGGGACAGGGTCCCAGATACGCAGTATTTT	CATSRDRVPDTQYF
NA	TRBV5-1	TRBJ2-5	NA	TGCGCCAGCAGCCCACGGCTGGGATGGACCCAGTACTTC	CASSPRLGWTQYF
NA	TRBV6-2/TRBV6-3	TRBJ1-3	NA	TGTGCCAGCAGTTCCTGGAACGTTGGAAACACCATATATTTT	CASSSWNVGNTIYF